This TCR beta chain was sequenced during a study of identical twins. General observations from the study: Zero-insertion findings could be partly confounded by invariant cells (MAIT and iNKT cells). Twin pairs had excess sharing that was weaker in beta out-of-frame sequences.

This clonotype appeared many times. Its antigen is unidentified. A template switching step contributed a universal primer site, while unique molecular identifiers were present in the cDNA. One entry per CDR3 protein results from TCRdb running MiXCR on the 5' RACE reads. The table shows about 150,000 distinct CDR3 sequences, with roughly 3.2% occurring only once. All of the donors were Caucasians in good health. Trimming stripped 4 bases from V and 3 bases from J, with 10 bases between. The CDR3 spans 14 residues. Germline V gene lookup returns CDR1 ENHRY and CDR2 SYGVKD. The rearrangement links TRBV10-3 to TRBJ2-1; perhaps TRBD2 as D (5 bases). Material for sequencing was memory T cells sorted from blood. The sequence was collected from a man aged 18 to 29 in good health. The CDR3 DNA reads TGTGCCATCAGTGGTAGCGAGAACTACAATGAGCAGTTCTTC. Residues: CAISGSENYNEQFF.